These 20 T cell receptor beta chains were sequenced from one sample in a study of T cells after yellow fever vaccination. TCRdb re-derived calls from the 5' RACE reads in MiXCR, one entry per CDR3 protein. Of some 260,000 distinct CDR3 sequences listed, roughly 5.2% are singletons. The sequenced sample was CD4+ T cells sorted from PBMCs, obtained on the day of the yellow fever booster vaccination. These receptors were collected from a man aged 18 to 29 who received the YFV17D yellow fever vaccine.

The rearrangement joins TRBV28 to TRBJ2-7, with a tentative D call TRBD2 (5 bases). The CDR3 contains 12 residues. Trimming stripped 8 bases from V and 0 bases from J, with 8 bases between. Germline values: CDR1 MDHEN, CDR2 SYDVKM. This chain's CDR3 is CASEGVSYEQYF. The CDR3 bases are TGTGCCAGCGAGGGAGTCTCCTACGAGCAGTACTTC.

This clonotype turned up a few times. The genes are TRBV5-6 and TRBJ2-5, with D unclear. V was trimmed by 1 base and J by 7 bases, leaving 11 bases between them. Looked up from germline, CDR1 is SGHDT and CDR2 is YYEEEE. This CDR3 contains 13 residues. In DNA, the CDR3 is TGTGCCAGCAGCTTGACCGGAGAATGGACCCAGTACTTC. Its protein is CASSLTGEWTQYF.

This clonotype was counted ten times or more. The chain is built from TRBV5-1 and TRBJ2-2, with no clear D. The CDR3 totals 13 residues. The germline V gene encodes CDR1 SGHRS and CDR2 YFSETQ. Trimming left V 4 bases short and J 7 bases short, with 11 bases between. This CDR3 is CASSRDANGELFF. DNA for the CDR3: TGCGCCAGCAGCCGTGACGCTAACGGGGAGCTGTTTTTT.

This clonotype occurred many times. The chain is built from TRBV20-1 and TRBJ2-1; 8 bases agree with TRBD2. The CDR3 spans 16 residues. The germline gives CDR1 DFQATT, CDR2 SNEGSKA (reference sequence). V dropped 4 bases and J dropped 7; count of bases not matched to a gene: 15. CDR3 sequence reads: CSATKEAGGHSNEQFF. CDR3 in DNA: TGCAGTGCTACAAAAGAGGCGGGGGGCCATTCTAATGAGCAGTTCTTC.

This clonotype was counted between two and nine times. The chain uses TRBV11-2 and TRBJ1-6; D is perhaps TRBD1 (5 bases). This CDR3 region has 16 residues. Germline values: CDR1 SGHAT, CDR2 FQNNGV. V shed 4 bases and J shed 8 bases, with 18 bases lying between them. The CDR3 protein is CASSSLLSGGYSPLHF. CDR3 DNA sequence: TGTGCCAGCAGCTCCCTTCTTTCTGGGGGGTATTCACCCCTCCACTTT.

This clonotype was observed a handful of times. The J gene is TRBJ2-2, the V gene TRBV5-1; D is undetermined. Germline CDR1 reads SGHRS; CDR2 reads YFSETQ. This CDR3 spans 14 amino acids. Trimming took off 2 bases at V and 6 bases at J, with 11 bases between the two ends. CDR3 sequence reads: CASSFGSGPGELFF. DNA for the CDR3: TGCGCCAGCAGCTTTGGGTCCGGGCCCGGGGAGCTGTTTTTT.

This clonotype was picked up many times. The gene calls are TRBV2 and TRBJ2-5; D gene unclear. Germline V gene sequence: CDR1 SNHLY, CDR2 FYNNEI. The V end was cut by 7 bases, the J end by 3 bases, with 6 bases between. CDR3 length: 11 residues. The CDR3 loop reads CASTNKETQYF. Here the CDR3 DNA reads TGTGCCAGCACCAACAAAGAGACCCAGTACTTC.

In its sample, this clonotype was seen a few times. The chain is built from TRBV10-3 and TRBJ2-2, with D perhaps TRBD1 or TRBD2 (5 bases each). Germline-derived CDR1 and CDR2 are ENHRY and SYGVKD. This CDR3 is built from 14 residues. V shed 6 bases and J shed 4 bases, with 12 bases lying between them. In DNA form, the CDR3 reads TGTGCCATCAGGGGACCTGGGGGCACCGGGGAGCTGTTTTTT. It encodes CAIRGPGGTGELFF.

V usage is TRBV6-2 or TRBV6-3 and J usage is TRBJ2-2; 9 bases map to TRBD1. The CDR3 consists of 16 residues. Germline values: CDR1 MNHEY, CDR2 SVGEGT. J gave up 7 bases and V 4 bases, and 10 bases lay outside the gene matches. The CDR3 loop reads CASSLRRGQGDGELFF. The CDR3 bases are TGTGCCAGCAGTTTACGAAGGGGACAGGGTGACGGGGAGCTGTTTTTT.

V is TRBV6-5 and J is TRBJ1-6; D not resolved. V lost 6 bases to trimming and J lost 7 bases, with 16 bases between them. Per the germline V gene, CDR1 is MNHEY and CDR2 is SVGAGI. The CDR3 spans 15 residues. The CDR3 sequence is CASRPEVGENSPLHF. Here the CDR3 DNA reads TGTGCCAGCAGGCCCGAGGTCGGGGAAAATTCACCCCTCCACTTT.

In this sample, this clonotype turned up a few times. The J gene is TRBJ2-2, the V gene TRBV7-8; weak D call: TRBD1 (5 bases). Trimming left V 1 base short and J 6 bases short, with 6 bases between. The CDR3 totals 13 residues. Germline lookup yields CDR1 SGHVS and CDR2 FQNEAQ. The CDR3: CASSLVGPGELFF. In nucleotides, the CDR3 is TGTGCCAGCAGCTTAGTGGGGCCCGGGGAGCTGTTTTTT.

This clonotype has at least ten counts. This rearrangement joins TRBV7-2 to TRBJ1-2; possible D gene TRBD1, 6 bases. V was trimmed by 7 bases and J by 5 bases, leaving 20 bases between them. Germline CDR1 SGHTA, CDR2 FQGNSA. The CDR3 is 15 amino acids. CDR3 sequence: CASTLGGAQPYGYTF. The CDR3 nucleotides read TGTGCCAGCACCCTCGGGGGGGCCCAACCTTATGGCTACACCTTC.

V usage is TRBV5-1 and J usage is TRBJ2-5; weak D call: TRBD1 (6 bases). V lost 5 bases to trimming and J lost 4 bases, with 15 bases between them. Germline CDR1 SGHRS, CDR2 YFSETQ. The CDR3 is 14 residues long. The CDR3 DNA reads TGCGCCAGCAGTTTTACAGGGTCAAGAGAGACCCAGTACTTC. Its translation: CASSFTGSRETQYF.

This clonotype has just a few counts. The CDR3 DNA sequence: TGTGCCAGCAGCCGCGCAGGGGGCGCCGGCTACACCTTC. Translation: CASSRAGGAGYTF. The V and J genes are TRBV3-1 and TRBJ1-2; TRBD1 aligns across 8 bases. CDR3 length equals 13 residues. Per the germline V gene, CDR1 is LGHDT and CDR2 is YNNKEL (reference sequence). The V gene end was trimmed by 4 bases and the J gene end by 8 bases; junction bases not matched to a gene: 6.

The chain joins TRBV7-8 to TRBJ2-1; D gene unclear. Germline assignment: CDR1 SGHVS and CDR2 FQNEAQ. With 5 bases removed from V and 3 bases from J, the gap between germline ends came to 20 bases. The length of the CDR3 is 17 residues. CDR3: CASSLYRALQLYNEQFF. As DNA, the CDR3 is TGTGCCAGCAGCCTCTACCGGGCCCTCCAACTCTACAATGAGCAGTTCTTC.

V gene TRBV12-3 or TRBV12-4 combines with J gene TRBJ1-3, with D tentatively TRBD1 (5 bases). Trimming cost V 6 bases and J 3 bases, with 12 bases left between them. The CDR3 runs 14 residues. The CDR3 nucleotides read TGTGCCAGCAGCCCAGGGTCCTTTGGAAACACCATATATTTT. Protein: CASSPGSFGNTIYF.

This clonotype has just a few counts. The CDR3 DNA is TGTGCCAGCAGCTCCGTAGCGGGAGCCTATCAGCCCCAGCATTTT. Encoded protein: CASSSVAGAYQPQHF. J is TRBJ1-5 and V is TRBV12-3 or TRBV12-4; D gene ambiguous. This CDR3 spans 15 amino acids. V lost 6 bases and J lost 5, with 17 bases in between.

This clonotype was observed a handful of times. The chain recombines TRBV29-1 with TRBJ2-3, with a weak D call TRBD1 (5 bases). The CDR3 spans 13 residues. Trimming left V 6 bases short and J 3 bases short, with 13 bases between. The germline gives CDR1 SQVTM, CDR2 ANQGSEA. CDR3 loop: CSVHRQTTDTQYF. In DNA, the CDR3 is TGCAGCGTACACCGACAGACAACAGATACGCAGTATTTT.

The chain uses TRBV6-6 and TRBJ2-2, with 9 bases fitting TRBD1. The CDR3 runs to 17 residues. The V and J ends lost 5 bases and 3 bases, in that order; junction bases with no gene match: 10. CDR1 MNHNY and CDR2 SVGAGI come from the germline V gene (reference sequence). Here the CDR3 reads CASSNLGQGRDTGELFF. CDR3 coding DNA: TGTGCCAGCAGTAATCTAGGACAGGGGAGGGACACCGGGGAGCTGTTTTTT.

This clonotype has only a few counts. V is TRBV15 and J is TRBJ2-4, with D perhaps TRBD1 (5 bases). The V and J ends lost 3 bases and 2 bases respectively, with 8 bases between them. The CDR3 is made up of 14 amino acids. CDR1 is LNHNV, CDR2 YYDKDF, per germline (reference sequence). The CDR3 protein is CATSSRASKNIQYF. Written as DNA, the CDR3 is TGTGCCACCAGCAGCAGGGCTTCCAAAAACATTCAGTACTTC.